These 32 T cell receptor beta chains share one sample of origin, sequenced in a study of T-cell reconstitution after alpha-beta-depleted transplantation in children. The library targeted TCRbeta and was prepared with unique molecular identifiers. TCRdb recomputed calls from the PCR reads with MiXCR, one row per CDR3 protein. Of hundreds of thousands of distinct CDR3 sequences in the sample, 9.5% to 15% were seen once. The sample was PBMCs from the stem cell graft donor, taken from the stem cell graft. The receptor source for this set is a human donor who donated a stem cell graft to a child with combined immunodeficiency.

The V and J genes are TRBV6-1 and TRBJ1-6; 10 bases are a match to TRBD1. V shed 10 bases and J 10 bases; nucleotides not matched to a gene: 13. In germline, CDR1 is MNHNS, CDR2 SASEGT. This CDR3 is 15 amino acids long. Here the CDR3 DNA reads TGTGCCACAAGACAGGGGGCGATTGCCGGGTCACCCCTCCACTTT. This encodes CATRQGAIAGSPLHF.

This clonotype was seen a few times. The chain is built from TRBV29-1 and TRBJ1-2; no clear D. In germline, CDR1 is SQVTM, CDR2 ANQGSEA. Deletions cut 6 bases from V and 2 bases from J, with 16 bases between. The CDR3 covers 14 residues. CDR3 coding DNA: TGCAGCGTCCACTCCCCGGCCCCCAACTATGGCTACACCTTC. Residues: CSVHSPAPNYGYTF.

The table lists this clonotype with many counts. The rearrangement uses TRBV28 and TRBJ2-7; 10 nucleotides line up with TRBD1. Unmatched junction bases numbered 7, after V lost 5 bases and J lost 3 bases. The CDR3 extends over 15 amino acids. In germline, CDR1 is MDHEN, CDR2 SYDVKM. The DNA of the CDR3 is TGTGCCAGCAGTCCGGGACAGGGGTCCCTCTACGAGCAGTACTTC. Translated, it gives CASSPGQGSLYEQYF.

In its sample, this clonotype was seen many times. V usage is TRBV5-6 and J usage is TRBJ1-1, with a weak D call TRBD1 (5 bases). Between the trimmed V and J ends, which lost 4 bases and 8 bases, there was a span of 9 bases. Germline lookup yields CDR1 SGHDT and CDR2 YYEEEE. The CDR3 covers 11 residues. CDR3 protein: CASSDRGEAFF. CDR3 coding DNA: TGTGCCAGCAGCGATAGGGGCGAAGCTTTCTTT.

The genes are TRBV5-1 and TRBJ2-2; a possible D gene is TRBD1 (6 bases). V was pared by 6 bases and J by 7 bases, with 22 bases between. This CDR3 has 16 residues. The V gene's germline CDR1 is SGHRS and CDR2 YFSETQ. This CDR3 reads CASNVGQGSLIGELFF. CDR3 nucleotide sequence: TGCGCCAGCAATGTGGGGCAGGGGTCCCTAATCGGGGAGCTGTTTTTT.

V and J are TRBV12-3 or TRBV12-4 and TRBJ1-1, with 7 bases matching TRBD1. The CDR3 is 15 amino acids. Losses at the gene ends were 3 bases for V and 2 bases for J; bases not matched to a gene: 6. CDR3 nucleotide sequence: TGTGCCAGCAGTTTCCGGGACAGCGTTAACACTGAAGCTTTCTTT. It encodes CASSFRDSVNTEAFF.

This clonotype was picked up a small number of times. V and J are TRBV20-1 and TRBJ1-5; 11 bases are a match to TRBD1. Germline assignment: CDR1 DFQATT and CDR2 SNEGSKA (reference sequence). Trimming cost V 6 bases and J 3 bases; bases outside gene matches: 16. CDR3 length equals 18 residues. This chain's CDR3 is CSAKSGTGGSRYNQPQHF. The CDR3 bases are TGCAGTGCAAAATCCGGGACAGGGGGGTCGCGGTACAATCAGCCCCAGCATTTT.

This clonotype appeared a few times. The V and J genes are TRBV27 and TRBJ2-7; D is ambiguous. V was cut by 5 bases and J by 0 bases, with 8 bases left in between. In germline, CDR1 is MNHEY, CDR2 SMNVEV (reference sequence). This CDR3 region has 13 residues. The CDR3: CASSKPPSYEQYF. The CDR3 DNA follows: TGTGCCAGCAGTAAACCTCCCTCCTACGAGCAGTACTTC.

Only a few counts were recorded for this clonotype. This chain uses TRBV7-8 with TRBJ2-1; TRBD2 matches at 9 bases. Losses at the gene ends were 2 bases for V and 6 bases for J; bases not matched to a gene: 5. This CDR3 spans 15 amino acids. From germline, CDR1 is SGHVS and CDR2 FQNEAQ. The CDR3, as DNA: TGTGCCAGCAGCTTACTAGCGGGGAGGGGCAATGAGCAGTTCTTC. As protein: CASSLLAGRGNEQFF.

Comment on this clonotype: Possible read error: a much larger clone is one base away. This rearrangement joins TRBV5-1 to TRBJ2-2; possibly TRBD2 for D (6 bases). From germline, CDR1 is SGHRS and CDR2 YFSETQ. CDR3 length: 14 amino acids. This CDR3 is CASILVGGTGELFF. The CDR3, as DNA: TGCGCCAGCATCTTGGTCGGAGGGACCGGGGAGCTGTTTTTT.

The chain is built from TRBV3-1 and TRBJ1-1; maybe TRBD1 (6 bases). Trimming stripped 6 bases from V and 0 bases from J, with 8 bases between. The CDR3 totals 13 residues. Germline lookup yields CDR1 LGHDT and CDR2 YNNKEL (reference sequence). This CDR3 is CASRDSMNTEAFF. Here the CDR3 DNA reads TGTGCCAGCAGGGACAGTATGAACACTGAAGCTTTCTTT.

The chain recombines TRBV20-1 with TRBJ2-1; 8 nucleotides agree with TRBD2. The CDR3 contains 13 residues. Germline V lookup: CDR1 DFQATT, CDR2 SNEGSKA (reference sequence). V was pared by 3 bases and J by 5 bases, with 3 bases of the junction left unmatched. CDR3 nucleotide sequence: TGCAGTGCTAGGAAACTAGCGGACAATGAGCAGTTCTTC. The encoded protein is CSARKLADNEQFF.

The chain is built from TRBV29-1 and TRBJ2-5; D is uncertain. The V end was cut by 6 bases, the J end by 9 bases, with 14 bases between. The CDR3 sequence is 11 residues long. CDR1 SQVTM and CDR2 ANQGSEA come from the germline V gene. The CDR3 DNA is TGCAGCGTACTTGAAGTGGACGCCCAGTACTTC. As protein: CSVLEVDAQYF.

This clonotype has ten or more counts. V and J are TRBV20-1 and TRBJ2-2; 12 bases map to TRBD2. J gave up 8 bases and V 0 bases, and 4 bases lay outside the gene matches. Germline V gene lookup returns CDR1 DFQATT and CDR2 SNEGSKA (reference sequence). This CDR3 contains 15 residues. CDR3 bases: TGCAGTGCTAGAGATGGTCTAGCGGGAGGGGGGGAGCTGTTTTTT. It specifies CSARDGLAGGGELFF.

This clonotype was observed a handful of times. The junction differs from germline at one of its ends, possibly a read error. CDR3 protein: CASSKEREQYF. In nucleotides, the CDR3 is TGCGCCAGCAGCAAAGAGAGGGAGCAGTACTTC. The chain joins TRBV4-3 to TRBJ2-7; D remains ambiguous. The germline V gene has CDR1 LGHNA and CDR2 YSLEER. The CDR3 runs 11 residues.

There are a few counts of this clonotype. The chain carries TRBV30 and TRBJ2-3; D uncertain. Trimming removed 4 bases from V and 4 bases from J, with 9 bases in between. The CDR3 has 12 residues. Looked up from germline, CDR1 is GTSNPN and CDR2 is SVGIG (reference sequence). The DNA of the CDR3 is TGTGCCTGGAAATTAGCAGCAGATACGCAGTATTTT. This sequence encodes CAWKLAADTQYF.

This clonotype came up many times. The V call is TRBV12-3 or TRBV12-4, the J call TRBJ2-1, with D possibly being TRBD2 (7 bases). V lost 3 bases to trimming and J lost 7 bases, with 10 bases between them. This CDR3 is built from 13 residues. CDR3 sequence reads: CASSFGGANEQFF. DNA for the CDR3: TGTGCCAGCAGTTTTGGGGGGGCGAATGAGCAGTTCTTC.

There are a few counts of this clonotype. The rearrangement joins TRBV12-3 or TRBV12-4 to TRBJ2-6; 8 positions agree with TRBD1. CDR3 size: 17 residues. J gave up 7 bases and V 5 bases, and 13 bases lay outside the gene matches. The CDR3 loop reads CASSARTGPAGANVLTF. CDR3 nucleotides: TGTGCCAGCAGTGCTCGGACAGGGCCCGCAGGAGCCAACGTCCTGACTTTC.

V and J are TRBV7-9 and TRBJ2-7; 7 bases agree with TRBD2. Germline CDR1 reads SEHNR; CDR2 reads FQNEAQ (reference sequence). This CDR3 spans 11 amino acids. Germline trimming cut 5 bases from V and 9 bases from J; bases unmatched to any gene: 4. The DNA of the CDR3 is TGTGCCAGCAGCCCGGGGGGTTCGCAGTACTTC. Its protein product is CASSPGGSQYF.

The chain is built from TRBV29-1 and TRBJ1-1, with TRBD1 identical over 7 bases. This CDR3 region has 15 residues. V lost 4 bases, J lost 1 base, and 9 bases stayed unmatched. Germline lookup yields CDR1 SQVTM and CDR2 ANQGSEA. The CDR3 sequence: CSVVLLGQRNTEAFF. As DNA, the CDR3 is TGCAGCGTTGTATTATTGGGACAGAGGAACACTGAAGCTTTCTTT.

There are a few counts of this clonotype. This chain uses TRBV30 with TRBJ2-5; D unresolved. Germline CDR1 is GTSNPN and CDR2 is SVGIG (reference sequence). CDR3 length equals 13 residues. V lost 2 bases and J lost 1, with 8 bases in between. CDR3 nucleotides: TGTGCCTGGAGTCCTGTTTCCCAAGAGACCCAGTACTTC. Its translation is CAWSPVSQETQYF.

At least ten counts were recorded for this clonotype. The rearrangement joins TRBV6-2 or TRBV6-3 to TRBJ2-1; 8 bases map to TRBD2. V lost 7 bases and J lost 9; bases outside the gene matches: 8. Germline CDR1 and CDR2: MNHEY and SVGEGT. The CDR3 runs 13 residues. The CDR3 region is CASTLRGGGEQFF. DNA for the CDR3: TGTGCCAGCACCCTACGGGGGGGCGGTGAGCAGTTCTTC.

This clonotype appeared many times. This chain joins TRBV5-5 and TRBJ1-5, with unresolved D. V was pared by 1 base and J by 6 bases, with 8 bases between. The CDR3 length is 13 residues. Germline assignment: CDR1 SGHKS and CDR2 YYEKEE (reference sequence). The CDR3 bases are TGTGCCAGCAGCTTGTCGGGAACTCAGCCCCAGCATTTT. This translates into CASSLSGTQPQHF.

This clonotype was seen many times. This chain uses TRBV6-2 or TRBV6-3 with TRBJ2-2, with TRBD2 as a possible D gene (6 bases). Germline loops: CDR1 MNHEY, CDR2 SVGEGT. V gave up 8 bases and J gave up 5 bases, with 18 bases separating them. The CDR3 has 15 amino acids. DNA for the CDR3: TGTGCCAGCTTAAGGGACTCGGGCGTTACCGGGGAGCTGTTTTTT. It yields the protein CASLRDSGVTGELFF.

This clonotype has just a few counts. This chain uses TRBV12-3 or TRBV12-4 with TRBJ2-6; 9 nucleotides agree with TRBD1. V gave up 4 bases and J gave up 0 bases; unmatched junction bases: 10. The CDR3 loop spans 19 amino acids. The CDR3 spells CASSWRVGQGPSGANVLTF. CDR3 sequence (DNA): TGTGCCAGCAGTTGGAGGGTGGGACAGGGCCCCTCTGGGGCCAACGTCCTGACTTTC.

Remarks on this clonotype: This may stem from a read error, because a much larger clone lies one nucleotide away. CDR3 nucleotides: TGCGCCAGCAGCCTTGGTACTAGCGGGGGGTGTGAGCAGTTCTTC. Its protein product is CASSLGTSGGCEQFF. The chain combines TRBV4-3 with TRBJ2-1; 12 nucleotides line up with TRBD2. The V segment lost 4 bases and the J segment 9 bases; nucleotides outside the gene matches: 7. The CDR3 has 15 amino acids. The germline V gene encodes CDR1 LGHNA and CDR2 YSLEER.

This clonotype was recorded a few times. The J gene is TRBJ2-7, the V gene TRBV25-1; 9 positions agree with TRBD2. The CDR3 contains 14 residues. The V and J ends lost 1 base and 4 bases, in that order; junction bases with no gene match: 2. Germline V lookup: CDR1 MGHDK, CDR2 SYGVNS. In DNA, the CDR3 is TGTGCCAGCAGTGAATCTGCGGGAGGGTACGAGCAGTACTTC. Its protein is CASSESAGGYEQYF.

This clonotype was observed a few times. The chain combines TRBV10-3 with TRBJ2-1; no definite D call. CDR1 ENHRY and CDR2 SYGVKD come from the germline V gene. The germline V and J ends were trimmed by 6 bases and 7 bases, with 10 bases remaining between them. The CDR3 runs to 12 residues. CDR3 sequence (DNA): TGTGCCATCAGGGACGGAGTAAATGAGCAGTTCTTC. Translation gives CAIRDGVNEQFF.

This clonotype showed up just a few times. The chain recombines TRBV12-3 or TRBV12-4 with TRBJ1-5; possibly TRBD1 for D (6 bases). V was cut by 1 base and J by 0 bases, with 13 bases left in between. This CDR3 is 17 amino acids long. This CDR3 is CASSLDTGTFSNQPQHF. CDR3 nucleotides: TGTGCCAGCAGTTTAGACACAGGGACTTTTAGCAATCAGCCCCAGCATTTT.

The CDR3: CASKWGDLYGYTF. The CDR3 DNA sequence: TGTGCCAGCAAGTGGGGGGACCTGTATGGCTACACCTTC. V and J are TRBV2 and TRBJ1-2; a possible D gene is TRBD1 (5 bases). Deletions cut 7 bases from V and 5 bases from J, with 14 bases between. The germline gives CDR1 SNHLY, CDR2 FYNNEI. This CDR3 comprises 13 residues.

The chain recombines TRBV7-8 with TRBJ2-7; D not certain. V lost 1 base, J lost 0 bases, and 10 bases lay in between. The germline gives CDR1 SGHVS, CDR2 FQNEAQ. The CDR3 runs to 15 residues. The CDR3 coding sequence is TGTGCCAGCAGCTTAGGGCGAAGGGACTCCTACGAGCAGTACTTC. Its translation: CASSLGRRDSYEQYF.

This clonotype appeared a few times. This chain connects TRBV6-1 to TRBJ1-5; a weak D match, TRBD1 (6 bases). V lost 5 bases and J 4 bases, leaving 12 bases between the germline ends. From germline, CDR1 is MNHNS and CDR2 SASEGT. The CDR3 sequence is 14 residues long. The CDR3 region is CASSPSQGNQPQHF. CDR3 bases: TGTGCCAGCAGTCCCTCCCAGGGGAATCAGCCCCAGCATTTT.